The 17 T cell receptor beta chains below come from one sample, sequenced in a study of T cells in Graves' hyperthyroidism and ophthalmopathy. TCR beta CDR3 regions were amplified from RNA. Carried out on the TCR CDR3, a first-round RT-PCR used the HTBI primer set. MiXCR was run by TCRdb on the multiplex PCR reads, yielding one entry per CDR3 protein. The sample has some 510,000 distinct CDR3 sequences; about 45% are singletons. Sequences were obtained from peripheral blood or thyroid tissue (not recorded which). These receptors were obtained from a woman under 30 with Graves' hyperthyroidism.

This chain links TRBV10-3 with TRBJ1-1; the D is unclear. Germline V lookup: CDR1 ENHRY, CDR2 SYGVKD. This CDR3 region has 13 residues. V lost 10 bases, J lost 0 bases, and 12 bases lay in between. The CDR3 nucleotides are TGTGCCACCCAGAGGGCAGTGAACACTGAAGCTTTCTTT. Protein product: CATQRAVNTEAFF.

The table lists this clonotype with a few counts. This may be a read error, as it is one base from a much larger clone. This chain links TRBV14 with TRBJ2-5; D unclear. This CDR3 has 13 residues. The V gene's germline CDR1 is SGHDN and CDR2 FVKESK. The DNA for the CDR3 is TGTGCCAACAGCCCGGACCTAGGAGAGACCCAGTACTTC. Translation gives CANSPDLGETQYF.

The CDR3 DNA reads TGTGCCAGCAGCTCACTTTGGGACAGGGGACCCTACGAGCAGTACTTC. Its protein product is CASSSLWDRGPYEQYF. The chain carries TRBV5-4 and TRBJ2-7; 10 bases align to TRBD1. V trimming: 3 bases; J trimming: 2 bases; junction bases outside the gene matches: 8. The germline CDR1 and CDR2 sequences are SGHNT and YYREEE (reference sequence). This CDR3 has 16 amino acids.

This clonotype was found a few times. This sequence joins TRBV7-9 and TRBJ2-5; 7 nucleotides match TRBD1. The CDR3 totals 18 residues. Trimming removed 2 bases from V and 4 bases from J; junction bases left unmatched: 16. CDR1 SEHNR and CDR2 FQNEAQ come from the germline V gene (reference sequence). The CDR3 protein is CASSLIRGTGQVRETQYF. For the CDR3, the DNA is TGTGCCAGCAGCTTAATCCGTGGCACAGGACAGGTCAGAGAGACCCAGTACTTC.

This clonotype came up a few times. The CDR3 sequence: CASSPMREGEAFF. The CDR3 DNA follows: TGTGCCAGCAGCCCCATGCGCGAAGGTGAGGCTTTCTTT. The chain carries TRBV7-2 and TRBJ1-1; no reliable D call. This CDR3 spans 13 amino acids. V was trimmed by 5 bases and J by 11 bases, leaving 18 bases between them. Germline V gene sequence: CDR1 SGHTA, CDR2 FQGNSA.

This clonotype came up a few times. The chain couples TRBV7-2 to TRBJ1-5; TRBD1 matches 8 bases. Germline CDR1 SGHTA, CDR2 FQGNSA. This CDR3 comprises 15 residues. J was trimmed by 7 bases and V by 4 bases; bases with no gene match: 9. The CDR3 DNA reads TGTGCCAGCAGCTACACAGGGGGTGGTAACCAGCCCCAGCATTTT. Encoded protein: CASSYTGGGNQPQHF.

The genes are TRBV7-2 and TRBJ2-7, with D perhaps TRBD2 (5 bases). V was shortened by 2 bases and J by 2 bases, with 10 bases between the two germline ends. CDR1 is SGHTA and CDR2 is FQGNSA in the germline V gene. The CDR3 loop spans 14 amino acids. CDR3 nucleotides: TGTGCCAGCAGCTTACCGGACTCCACCTACGAGCAGTACTTC. Translated, it gives CASSLPDSTYEQYF.

The CDR3 is CASSQPPGGLAGTPGWETQYF. The CDR3, as DNA: TGTGCCAGCAGCCAACCACCGGGGGGTCTAGCGGGGACCCCAGGTTGGGAGACCCAGTACTTC. The V gene is TRBV7-8, the J gene TRBJ2-5; 9 bases are shared with TRBD2. The CDR3 extends over 21 amino acids. Per the germline V gene, CDR1 is SGHVS and CDR2 is FQNEAQ. With 5 bases clipped from V and 5 bases from J, the junction kept 27 bases outside the gene matches.

The chain employs TRBV11-2 and TRBJ1-4, with D possibly matching TRBD1 (5 bases). Trimming took off 5 bases at V and 14 bases at J, with 21 bases between the two ends. CDR3 length: 14 residues. Germline V gives CDR1 SGHAT, CDR2 FQNNGV. The CDR3 region is CASSPLHRSLGLFF. For the CDR3, the DNA is TGTGCCAGCAGCCCATTACACAGGTCGCTGGGGCTGTTTTTT.

This clonotype was seen at least ten times. J is TRBJ2-7 and V is TRBV20-1; D ambiguous. V lost 8 bases to trimming and J lost 0 bases, with 11 bases between them. The CDR3 consists of 12 residues. The germline V gene has CDR1 DFQATT and CDR2 SNEGSKA (reference sequence). This CDR3 reads CSPIGPSYEQYF. In nucleotides, the CDR3 is TGCAGTCCCATTGGACCCTCCTACGAGCAGTACTTC.

At least ten counts were recorded for this clonotype. This rearrangement joins TRBV15 to TRBJ1-5; no clear D. The CDR3 is 15 amino acids. CDR1 and CDR2 (germline): LNHNV, YYDKDF (reference sequence). V lost 1 base, J lost 0 bases, and 7 bases lay in between. The CDR3 region is CATSRGGYSNQPQHF. In DNA form, the CDR3 reads TGTGCCACCAGCAGAGGAGGTTATAGCAATCAGCCCCAGCATTTT.

The J gene is TRBJ2-5, the V gene TRBV20-1; 9 bases line up with TRBD2. Unmatched junction bases numbered 8, after V lost 1 base and J lost 5 bases. Looked up from germline, CDR1 is DFQATT and CDR2 is SNEGSKA (reference sequence). The CDR3 covers 15 residues. CDR3 nucleotides: TGCAGTGCTAGAGGTGGCCTAGCGGGACGGGAGACCCAGTACTTC. Amino acid sequence: CSARGGLAGRETQYF.

This clonotype has a count of ten or more. The rearrangement links TRBV29-1 to TRBJ2-5; 8 nucleotides align to TRBD2. The CDR3 is made up of 12 amino acids. Germline CDR1 is SQVTM and CDR2 is ANQGSEA. Germline trimming cut 3 bases from V and 4 bases from J; bases unmatched to any gene: 1. CDR3 loop: CSVDLAGETQYF. CDR3 DNA sequence: TGCAGCGTTGATCTAGCGGGAGAGACCCAGTACTTC.

This rearrangement joins TRBV25-1 to TRBJ1-6, with a weak D call TRBD1 (6 bases). Germline V CDR1 and CDR2: MGHDK, SYGVNS. CDR3 length: 14 amino acids. CDR3 amino acids: CARERGRGNSPLHF. The DNA of the CDR3 is TGTGCTAGAGAGAGGGGCAGGGGCAATTCACCCCTCCACTTT.

This chain connects TRBV24-1 to TRBJ2-3; 9 nucleotides align to TRBD2. V lost 0 bases, J lost 0 bases, and 0 bases stayed unmatched. Germline loops: CDR1 KGHDR, CDR2 SFDVKD. The CDR3 runs to 16 residues. In DNA, the CDR3 is TGTGCCACCAGTGATTTGACTAGCGGGAGCACAGATACGCAGTATTTT. Protein: CATSDLTSGSTDTQYF.

This clonotype was detected many times. V is TRBV7-9 and J is TRBJ1-5; D call uncertain. The CDR3 spans 14 residues. V lost 5 bases and J 1 base, leaving 9 bases between the germline ends. CDR1 and CDR2 from the germline V gene are SEHNR and FQNEAQ (reference sequence). The CDR3 nucleotides are TGTGCCAGCAGCACCGGAGGGAGCAATCAGCCCCAGCATTTT. Translated: CASSTGGSNQPQHF. Drawing the rest from reference TRBV7-9 and TRBJ1-5, the complete variable domain is DTGVSQNPRHKITKRGQNVTFRCDPISEHNRLYWYRQTLGQGPEFLTYFQNEAQLEKSRLLSDRFSAERPKGSFSTLEIQRTEQGDSAMYLCASSTGGSNQPQHFGDGTRLSIL.

V is TRBV10-3 and J is TRBJ1-1; possibly TRBD1 for D (5 bases). V shed 9 bases and J shed 3 bases, with 14 bases lying between them. Germline V gene data show CDR1 as ENHRY and CDR2 as SYGVKD. This CDR3 has 13 amino acids. For the CDR3, the DNA is TGTGCCATAACCCGGGGGGGGGACACTGAAGCTTTCTTT. Translated: CAITRGGDTEAFF.